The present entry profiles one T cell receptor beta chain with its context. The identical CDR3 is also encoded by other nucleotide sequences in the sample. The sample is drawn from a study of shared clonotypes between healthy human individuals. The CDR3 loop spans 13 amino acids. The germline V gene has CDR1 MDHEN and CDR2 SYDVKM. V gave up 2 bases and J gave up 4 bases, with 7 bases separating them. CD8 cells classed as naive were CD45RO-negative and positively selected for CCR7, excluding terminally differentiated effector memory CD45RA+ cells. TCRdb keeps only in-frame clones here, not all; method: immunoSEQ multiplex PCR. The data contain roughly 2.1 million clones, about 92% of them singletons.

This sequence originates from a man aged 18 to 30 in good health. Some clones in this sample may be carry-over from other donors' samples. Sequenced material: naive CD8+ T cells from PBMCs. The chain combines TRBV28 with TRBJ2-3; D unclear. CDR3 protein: CASSLPPADTQYF. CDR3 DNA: TGTGCCAGCAGTTTACCCCCTGCAGATACGCAGTATTTT.